These 15 T cell receptor beta chains were sequenced from one sample in a study of T cell responses to AZD1222 COVID-19 vaccine. Only in-frame clones appear in the TCRdb table, and some are missing; sequencing was by immunoSEQ multiplex PCR. The sample carries about 140,000 clones, approximately 89% recorded once. Here the sequenced sample was peripheral blood, taken on day 0 of AZD1222 vaccination. Source of these receptors: an adult in good health.

The chain employs TRBV28 and TRBJ1-2; D is undetermined. The CDR3 is made up of 11 amino acids. The V end was cut by 6 bases, the J end by 6 bases, with 8 bases between. Germline V lookup: CDR1 MDHEN, CDR2 SYDVKM. CDR3: CASSLVHGYTF. The CDR3 coding sequence is TGTGCCAGCAGCTTGGTCCATGGCTACACCTTC.

CDR3 bases: TGTGCCAGCAGTTTAACGGCAGGAAACACCATATATTTT. Its translation: CASSLTAGNTIYF. The chain recombines TRBV28 with TRBJ1-3; D remains ambiguous. Germline CDR1 and CDR2: MDHEN and SYDVKM. This CDR3 has 13 amino acids. The V end lost 2 bases, the J end lost 4 bases, and 6 bases lay between the germline ends.

This clone was observed a single time. The gene calls are TRBV7-3 and TRBJ1-1, with D possibly matching TRBD1 (5 bases). Germline lookup yields CDR1 SGHTA and CDR2 FQGTGA. The CDR3 is 15 amino acids. V lost 5 bases, J lost 0 bases, and 13 bases lay in between. The CDR3 region is CASSPWGNMNTEAFF. CDR3 bases: TGTGCCAGCAGCCCGTGGGGGAACATGAACACTGAAGCTTTCTTT.

This chain joins TRBV5-1 and TRBJ2-3; TRBD1 matches 10 bases. With 8 bases clipped from V and 4 bases from J, the junction kept 4 bases outside the gene matches. The CDR3 consists of 13 residues. In germline, CDR1 is SGHRS, CDR2 YFSETQ. As DNA, the CDR3 is TGCGCCAGTAGACAGGGGGCGGCAGATACGCAGTATTTT. This gives the protein CASRQGAADTQYF.

The rearrangement uses TRBV5-4 and TRBJ2-5; 7 nucleotides line up with TRBD2. CDR1 and CDR2 (germline): SGHNT, YYREEE (reference sequence). With V trimmed by 2 bases and J by 4 bases, 2 bases remained unmatched. The CDR3 extends over 13 amino acids. Here the CDR3 reads CASSFWGGETQYF. The CDR3 region has the DNA TGTGCCAGCAGCTTTTGGGGGGGAGAGACCCAGTACTTC.

The V call is TRBV30, the J call TRBJ1-6, with a weak D call TRBD1 (6 bases). Germline V gives CDR1 GTSNPN, CDR2 SVGIG (reference sequence). The CDR3 has 15 residues. V was pared by 4 bases and J by 7 bases, with 17 bases between. The CDR3 reads CAWNPPGVGNSPLHF. CDR3 nucleotides: TGTGCCTGGAACCCCCCAGGGGTAGGCAATTCACCCCTCCACTTT.

The chain has TRBV9 and TRBJ2-2; D is uncertain. Per the germline V gene, CDR1 is SGDLS and CDR2 is YYNGEE. The CDR3 covers 14 residues. V was clipped by 4 bases and J by 1 base, with 8 bases between them. CDR3 amino acids: CASSPRMNTGELFF. The CDR3 nucleotides are TGTGCCAGCAGCCCCCGGATGAACACCGGGGAGCTGTTTTTT.

Written as DNA, the CDR3 is TGTGCCAGCAGGCGACAGGGGGCTGATGGCTACACCTTC. This codes for CASRRQGADGYTF. The chain uses TRBV25-1 and TRBJ1-2; 10 bases are shared with TRBD1. The CDR3 runs 13 residues. J gave up 6 bases and V 6 bases, and 4 bases lay outside the gene matches. Germline CDR1 MGHDK, CDR2 SYGVNS.

The chain joins TRBV7-2 to TRBJ1-1; D unresolved. V lost 2 bases and J 1 base, leaving 11 bases between the germline ends. The CDR3 contains 15 residues. Germline V gives CDR1 SGHTA, CDR2 FQGNSA. CDR3 nucleotide sequence: TGTGCCAGCAGCTTACGTGTTTGGGGGAACACTGAAGCTTTCTTT. Translated: CASSLRVWGNTEAFF.

The rearrangement uses TRBV2 and TRBJ1-1; TRBD1 aligns across 10 bases. Trimming removed 6 bases from V and 1 base from J; junction bases left unmatched: 8. CDR1 SNHLY and CDR2 FYNNEI come from the germline V gene. The CDR3 runs 16 residues. DNA of the CDR3: TGTGCCAGCAGAACGACAGGGGGCCGGTCGAACACTGAAGCTTTCTTT. Amino acids: CASRTTGGRSNTEAFF.

The chain recombines TRBV13 with TRBJ1-1; 7 nucleotides match TRBD1. CDR3 length: 15 amino acids. With V trimmed by 4 bases and J by 0 bases, 5 bases remained unmatched. Looked up from germline, CDR1 is PRHDT and CDR2 is FYEKMQ (reference sequence). The CDR3 loop reads CASSSNRGMNTEAFF. CDR3 coding DNA: TGTGCCAGCAGCTCTAACAGGGGAATGAACACTGAAGCTTTCTTT.

This sequence joins TRBV5-8 and TRBJ2-1, with TRBD2 as a possible D gene (6 bases). The CDR3 consists of 15 residues. V lost 8 bases and J 5 bases, leaving 20 bases between the germline ends. The V gene's germline CDR1 is SGHTS and CDR2 YDEGEE. Here the CDR3 DNA reads TGTGCCAGAAGACTAACACCCGGGACTGACAATGAGCAGTTCTTC. It encodes CARRLTPGTDNEQFF. The full variable domain, completed using reference TRBV5-8 and TRBJ2-1, is EAGVTQSPTHLIKTRGQQATLRCSPISGHTSVYWYQQALGLGLQFLLWYDEGEERNRGNFPPRFSGRQFPNYSSELNVNALELEDSALYLCARRLTPGTDNEQFFGPGTRLTVL.

The V and J genes are TRBV6-2 or TRBV6-3 and TRBJ2-2, with 8 bases fitting TRBD2. This CDR3 has 14 amino acids. V shed 4 bases and J 4 bases; nucleotides not matched to a gene: 2. CDR1 and CDR2 (germline): MNHEY, SVGEGT. The CDR3 is CASSWTSSTGELFF. For the CDR3, the DNA is TGTGCCAGCAGTTGGACTAGCAGCACCGGGGAGCTGTTTTTT.

A few counts support this clone. CDR3 residues: CASSLFFNTEAFF. The CDR3 DNA reads TGTGCCAGCAGTTTATTTTTCAACACTGAAGCTTTCTTT. The chain recombines TRBV27 with TRBJ1-1; D gene ambiguous. Looked up from germline, CDR1 is MNHEY and CDR2 is SMNVEV (reference sequence). The CDR3 consists of 13 residues. Between the trimmed V and J ends, which lost 1 base and 2 bases, there was a span of 5 bases.

This chain links TRBV2 with TRBJ1-4, with a weak D call TRBD1 (5 bases). CDR1 SNHLY and CDR2 FYNNEI come from the germline V gene. The CDR3 covers 16 residues. V was cut by 2 bases and J by 10 bases, with 20 bases left in between. CDR3 nucleotide sequence: TGTGCCAGCAGTGAAAAGAGGGCGTTTCAGGGAGGAAAACTGTTTTTT. Protein product: CASSEKRAFQGGKLFF.